The source of this T cell receptor beta chain is a study of identical twins. In TCRdb, the 5' RACE reads were re-called with MiXCR into one record per CDR3 protein. The table has approximately 410,000 distinct CDR3 sequences, roughly 20% seen once; the top ten hold more than 10%. This clonotype was recorded at least ten times. The CDR3 is 16 residues long. Losses at the gene ends were 6 bases for V and 5 bases for J; bases not matched to a gene: 10. This TCR was recovered from a man aged 50 to 60 in good health. The specimen sequenced was naive T cells sorted from blood. The rearrangement links TRBV12-3 or TRBV12-4 to TRBJ2-1; TRBD2 matches 10 bases. DNA of the CDR3: TGTGCCAGCAGCTTACTACGGACTAGCGGCAACAATGAGCAGTTCTTC. The encoded protein is CASSLLRTSGNNEQFF.